What follows is one T cell receptor beta chain and its context. Its antigen remains unknown. Treatment described: roughly 10-day PBMC culture with coronavirus spike peptide pools or control peptides (ViraFEST assay). ViraFEST expanded antigen-specific T cells with peptide pools, then sequenced TCRs. These data are taken from a study of vaccination and CD4 T cells after COVID-19. Study-wide background: The BNT162b2 or mRNA-1273 vaccine was given to participants in two doses.

Cultured CD4+ T cells had their DNA profiled by the Oncomine TCR Beta short-read assay. In TCRdb, the PCR reads were re-called with MiXCR into one record per CDR3 protein. Here the sample spans about 25,000 distinct CDR3 sequences, roughly 70% being singletons. Broader study findings: Convalescent patients had a median about 86% of reactive clones appearing only post-vaccination. Within the convalescent patients, spike mono-reactivity was found in 304 of 307 vaccine-specific clones.

This CDR3 has 16 residues. Germline loops: CDR1 SNHLY, CDR2 FYNNEI. Trimming took 9 bases from V and 0 from J; bases not matched to a gene: 8. The source is a human donor who received a COVID-19 vaccine. The sample was CD4+ T cells from blood, cultured in vitro, taken after SARS-CoV-2 vaccination. This chain connects TRBV2 to TRBJ2-3, with 11 bases fitting TRBD2. CDR3 nucleotides: TGTGCCAGTGTTCTAGCGGGGGGTCCTAGCACAGATACGCAGTATTTT. Encoded protein: CASVLAGGPSTDTQYF.